This passage covers 21 T cell receptor beta chains from one sample sequenced in a study of beta chain features in type 1 diabetes. Isolated RNA was reverse transcribed in full, so expressed TCRB transcripts were sequenced. The table came from immunoSEQ multiplex PCR; TCRdb's copy has only in-frame clones and leaves some out. The table includes about 930,000 clones, around a sixth detected once. The sample taken for sequencing was naive CD4+ T cells from blood. The receptors were gathered from a woman in her late teens or twenties in good health.

This clone was detected a few times. The V and J genes are TRBV28 and TRBJ2-1; no firm D call. Trimming cost V 6 bases and J 0 bases, with 12 bases left between them. CDR1 is MDHEN and CDR2 is SYDVKM in the germline V gene. The CDR3 runs 15 residues. The CDR3 DNA sequence: TGTGCCAGCAGGGCAAGGAAAAACTCCTACAATGAGCAGTTCTTC. Translation: CASRARKNSYNEQFF.

The chain has TRBV28 and TRBJ2-2; 8 nucleotides align to TRBD2. The trim removed 3 bases at V and 3 bases at J, leaving 3 bases unmatched. The length of the CDR3 is 15 residues. CDR1 and CDR2 from the germline V gene are MDHEN and SYDVKM. For the CDR3, the DNA is TGTGCCAGCAGTTTTTGGACTAGCTACACCGGGGAGCTGTTTTTT. Translating it yields CASSFWTSYTGELFF.

The CDR3 nucleotides are TGTGCCAGCAGTTACCAGACCGGGACAGGGGTCCCCGAGCAGTACTTC. As protein: CASSYQTGTGVPEQYF. The genes are TRBV6-6 and TRBJ2-7; 10 bases agree with TRBD1. Trimming cost V 2 bases and J 6 bases; bases outside gene matches: 10. Germline loops: CDR1 MNHNY, CDR2 SVGAGI (reference sequence). This CDR3 has 16 amino acids.

This clone was seen a handful of times. This chain joins TRBV5-1 and TRBJ2-1; 7 nucleotides align to TRBD1. CDR1 and CDR2 (germline): SGHRS, YFSETQ. The CDR3 runs 17 residues. Trimming at V came to 5 bases and at J to 5 bases, leaving 16 bases not matched to a gene. DNA for the CDR3: TGCGCCAGCAGGACCTCAATGCCGGGACAGTCGAACAATGAGCAGTTCTTC. This translates into CASRTSMPGQSNNEQFF.

This clone was seen many times. The chain joins TRBV28 to TRBJ2-1, with a weak D call TRBD1 (5 bases). V lost 4 bases to trimming and J lost 12 bases, with 16 bases between them. Germline V gene sequence: CDR1 MDHEN, CDR2 SYDVKM. The CDR3 length is 13 residues. CDR3 sequence reads: CASSSQTGSGQFF. The CDR3 DNA follows: TGTGCCAGCAGTTCCCAAACAGGCTCGGGGCAGTTCTTC.

V and J are TRBV7-2 and TRBJ1-1, with TRBD1 as a possible D gene (5 bases). The CDR3 runs to 15 residues. Germline V gene lookup returns CDR1 SGHTA and CDR2 FQGNSA. V lost 2 bases, J lost 9 bases, and 19 bases lay in between. The DNA for the CDR3 is TGTGCCAGCAGCTTACGGGGGACTAAGAGGGAAAAAGCTTTCTTT. Its protein product is CASSLRGTKREKAFF.

J is TRBJ1-1 and V is TRBV19; the match to TRBD1 covers 11 bases. J gave up 3 bases and V 6 bases, and 9 bases lay outside the gene matches. The CDR3 runs 16 residues. Germline CDR1 reads LNHDA; CDR2 reads SQIVND (reference sequence). Here the CDR3 DNA reads TGTGCCAGTAGCGGCCGGGACAGGGGGTCGTACACTGAAGCTTTCTTT. This gives the protein CASSGRDRGSYTEAFF. The full variable domain, its missing parts supplied by reference TRBV19 and TRBJ1-1, is DGGITQSPKYLFRKEGQNVTLSCEQNLNHDAMYWYRQDPGQGLRLIYYSQIVNDFQKGDIAEGYSVSREKKESFPLTVTSAQKNPTAFYLCASSGRDRGSYTEAFFGQGTRLTVV.

The rearrangement joins TRBV7-9 to TRBJ1-3; a weak D match, TRBD1 (5 bases). Germline CDR1 is SEHNR and CDR2 is FQNEAQ (reference sequence). V was trimmed by 5 bases and J by 2 bases, leaving 16 bases between them. This CDR3 region has 16 residues. The DNA for the CDR3 is TGTGCCAGCAGCCAGAGCGCGTCAGGGCCTGGAAACACCATATATTTT. As protein: CASSQSASGPGNTIYF.

The CDR3 DNA reads as TGTGCCAGTAGTCCCCTGGATCAGCCCCAGCATTTT. Its protein is CASSPLDQPQHF. This chain uses TRBV19 with TRBJ1-5; no reliable D call. Per germline, CDR1 LNHDA and CDR2 SQIVND (reference sequence). The CDR3 has 12 amino acids. V was pared by 5 bases and J by 5 bases, with 7 bases between.

This clone came up a few times. The V gene is TRBV6-1, the J gene TRBJ2-1; 7 bases match TRBD2. Germline V gene sequence: CDR1 MNHNS, CDR2 SASEGT. There are 15 residues in the CDR3. The junction had 12 bases not matched to a gene; V was cut back by 5 bases and J by 8 bases. This CDR3 is CASSRYSGLADEQFF. CDR3 DNA sequence: TGTGCCAGCAGTAGATACTCGGGGCTAGCGGATGAGCAGTTCTTC.

This clone came up a few times. The V and J genes are TRBV7-9 and TRBJ2-3; D may be TRBD1 (6 bases). Trimming stripped 11 bases from V and 0 bases from J, with 9 bases between. Germline-derived CDR1 and CDR2 are SEHNR and FQNEAQ (reference sequence). CDR3 length: 12 amino acids. This chain's CDR3 is CACGGSTDTQYF. In DNA, the CDR3 is TGTGCCTGTGGGGGCAGCACAGATACGCAGTATTTT.

This clone was picked up a small number of times. This chain uses TRBV4-3 with TRBJ2-3; D may match TRBD1 or TRBD2 (5 bases each). V was trimmed by 1 base and J by 2 bases, leaving 10 bases between them. The V gene's germline CDR1 is LGHNA and CDR2 YSLEER. The CDR3 has 15 amino acids. This chain's CDR3 is CASSQGGGTTDTQYF. CDR3 DNA sequence: TGCGCCAGCAGCCAAGGGGGTGGGACCACAGATACGCAGTATTTT.

This clone was seen a few times. The chain uses TRBV7-2 and TRBJ2-7, with a possible D match to TRBD2 (6 bases). Germline lookup yields CDR1 SGHTA and CDR2 FQGNSA. V lost 1 base and J 7 bases, leaving 17 bases between the germline ends. The CDR3 covers 15 residues. This CDR3 is CASSLVTGSFTEQYF. The CDR3 bases are TGTGCCAGCAGCTTAGTCACCGGGAGTTTTACGGAGCAGTACTTC.

The chain carries TRBV7-2 and TRBJ2-1; D is perhaps TRBD2 (6 bases). Germline V lookup: CDR1 SGHTA, CDR2 FQGNSA. This CDR3 has 15 amino acids. Trimming cost V 2 bases and J 2 bases, with 10 bases left between them. Here the CDR3 reads CASSLNAGTYNEQFF. The DNA for the CDR3 is TGTGCCAGCAGCTTAAATGCGGGAACCTACAATGAGCAGTTCTTC.

This sequence joins TRBV21-1 and TRBJ2-3; TRBD1 reflects the table's D call only, with no check against the DNA. TRBV21-1 is a recognized pseudogene. The CDR3 contains 14 residues. CDR3 residues: CASSPRQVTDTQYF. In nucleotides, the CDR3 is TGTGCCAGCAGCCCTAGACAGGTCACAGATACGCAGTATTTT.

This clone was detected a few times. The chain employs TRBV9 and TRBJ2-5, with 7 bases matching TRBD2. Unmatched junction bases numbered 6, after V lost 0 bases and J lost 4 bases. In germline, CDR1 is SGDLS, CDR2 YYNGEE. CDR3 length equals 15 residues. CDR3 bases: TGTGCCAGCAGCGTAGCGGCGGGAGACCCAGAGACCCAGTACTTC. Residues: CASSVAAGDPETQYF.

The genes are TRBV28 and TRBJ2-7; D gene uncertain. Germline CDR1 reads MDHEN; CDR2 reads SYDVKM. V lost 3 bases and J lost 4, with 7 bases in between. This CDR3 region has 12 residues. The CDR3 loop reads CASSFGRYEQYF. The CDR3 region has the DNA TGTGCCAGCAGTTTCGGTCGGTACGAGCAGTACTTC.

The V gene is TRBV5-1, the J gene TRBJ2-2; D possibly corresponds to TRBD1 (6 bases). The V gene's germline CDR1 is SGHRS and CDR2 YFSETQ. The V end lost 3 bases, the J end lost 5 bases, and 17 bases lay between the germline ends. The CDR3 has 16 residues. The CDR3 DNA is TGCGCCAGCAGCTCCGATACTCAGGGGCGAACCGGGGAGCTGTTTTTT. Protein: CASSSDTQGRTGELFF.

In this sample, this clone turned up a few times. This CDR3 reads CASSLAAGGGKETQYF. CDR3 bases: TGTGCCAGCAGCTTGGCCGCGGGAGGCGGGAAGGAGACCCAGTACTTC. The chain links TRBV5-4 to TRBJ2-5; 8 bases are a match to TRBD2. The CDR3 consists of 16 residues. V shed 0 bases, J shed 5 bases, and the junction held 9 bases outside the gene matches. Per germline, CDR1 SGHNT and CDR2 YYREEE (reference sequence). Full variable domain (outside the CDR3, taken from reference TRBV5-4 and TRBJ2-5): ETGVTQSPTHLIKTRGQQVTLRCSSQSGHNTVSWYQQALGQGPQFIFQYYREEENGRGNFPPRFSGLQFPNYSSELNVNALELDDSALYLCASSLAAGGGKETQYFGPGTRLLVL.

The V and J genes are TRBV11-2 and TRBJ2-1; no firm D call. Trimming removed 6 bases at V and 0 bases at J, with 12 bases between. Per germline, CDR1 SGHAT and CDR2 FQNNGV. The CDR3 totals 15 residues. The CDR3 loop is CASRRITSSYNEQFF. The CDR3 DNA sequence: TGTGCCAGCAGACGTATCACGAGCTCCTACAATGAGCAGTTCTTC.

This clone was observed once. The DNA for the CDR3 is TGTGCCAGCAGCTTAGGGCGGGGTAGGACAGCTGAAGCTTTCTTT. It specifies CASSLGRGRTAEAFF. The V call is TRBV11-2, the J call TRBJ1-1, with D maybe TRBD1 (6 bases). The length of the CDR3 is 15 residues. Trimming shortened V by 1 base and J by 6 bases, and 15 bases separated the two germline ends. Germline V gene data show CDR1 as SGHAT and CDR2 as FQNNGV.